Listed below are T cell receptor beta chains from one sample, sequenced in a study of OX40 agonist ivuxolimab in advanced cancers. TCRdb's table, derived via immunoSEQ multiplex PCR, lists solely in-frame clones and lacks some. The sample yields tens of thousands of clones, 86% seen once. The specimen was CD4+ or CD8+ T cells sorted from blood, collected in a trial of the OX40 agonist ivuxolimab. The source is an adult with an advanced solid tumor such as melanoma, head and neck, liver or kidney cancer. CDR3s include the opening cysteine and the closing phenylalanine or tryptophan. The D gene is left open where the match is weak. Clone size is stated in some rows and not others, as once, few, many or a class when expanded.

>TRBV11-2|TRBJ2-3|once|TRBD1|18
TGTGCCAGCAGCTTAGTTAAGGGGGACAGGAGCCGCACAGATACGCAGTATTTT
CASSLVKGDRSRTDTQYF
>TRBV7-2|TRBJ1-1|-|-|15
TGTGCCAGCAGCCTCAGCCCGACAGCGAACACTGAAGCTTTCTTT
CASSLSPTANTEAFF
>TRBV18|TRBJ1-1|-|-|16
TGTGCCAGCTCACCACGGGGCGGGGAAGTGAACACTGAAGCTTTCTTT
CASSPRGGEVNTEAFF
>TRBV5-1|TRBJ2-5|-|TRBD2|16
TGCGCCAGCAGCTTGTCCCCTAGCGGGGCCGAAGAGACCCAGTACTTC
CASSLSPSGAEETQYF
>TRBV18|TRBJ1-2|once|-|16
TGTGCCAGCTCACCATTCCAAGCTTCAGGGGCAGATGGCTACACCTTC
CASSPFQASGADGYTF
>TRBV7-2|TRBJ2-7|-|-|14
TGTGCCAGCAGCTTAGGCTTACAGACGACCGAGCAGTACTTC
CASSLGLQTTEQYF
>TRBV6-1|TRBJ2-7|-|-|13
TGTGCCAGCAGATTAGATCAAGTAGGCGAGCAGTACTTC
CASRLDQVGEQYF
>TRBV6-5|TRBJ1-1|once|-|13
TGTGCCAGCAGTCCTATTGGGAACACTGAAGCTTTCTTT
CASSPIGNTEAFF
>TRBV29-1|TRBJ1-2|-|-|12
TGCAGCGGCCGACAGGCGAACTATGGCTACACCTTC
CSGRQANYGYTF
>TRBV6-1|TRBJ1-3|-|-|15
TGTGCCAGCAGTGAACTGGGATTCTCTGGAAACACCATATATTTT
CASSELGFSGNTIYF
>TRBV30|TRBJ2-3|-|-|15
TGTGCCTGGAGTACCCGGGGCAGGGGCACAGATACGCAGTATTTT
CAWSTRGRGTDTQYF
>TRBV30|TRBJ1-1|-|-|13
TGTGCCTGGACGCTACAGGGACACACTGAAGCTTTCTTT
CAWTLQGHTEAFF
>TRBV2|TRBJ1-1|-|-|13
TGTGCCAGCTCCTGGACAGAGAACACTGAAGCTTTCTTT
CASSWTENTEAFF
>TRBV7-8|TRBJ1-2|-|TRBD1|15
TGTGCCAGCAGCTTAGGGACAGGTGCTAACTATGGCTACACCTTC
CASSLGTGANYGYTF
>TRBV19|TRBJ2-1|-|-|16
TGTGCCAGTAGTATAGACGGCACCCCTCGGGGGGCTGAGCAGTTCTTC
CASSIDGTPRGAEQFF
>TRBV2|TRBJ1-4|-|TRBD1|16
TGTGCCAGCAGTTGGGAGTCCGGGACAGGGAATGAAAAACTGTTTTTT
CASSWESGTGNEKLFF
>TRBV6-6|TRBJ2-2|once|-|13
TGTGCCAGCAGTTTGACGGGGACCCGGGAGCTGTTTTTT
CASSLTGTRELFF
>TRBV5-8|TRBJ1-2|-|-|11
TGTGCCAGCAGCTTGAACTATGGCTACACCTTC
CASSLNYGYTF
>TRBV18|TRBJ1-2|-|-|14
TGTGCCAGCTCGGAGGCTCGGAACGGCTATGGCTACACCTTC
CASSEARNGYGYTF
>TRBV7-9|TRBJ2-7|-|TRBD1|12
TGTGCCAGCAGCGCCGACAGGGGTGAGCAGTACTTC
CASSADRGEQYF
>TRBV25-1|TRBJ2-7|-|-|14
TGTGCCAGCAGTGAAGGGGGCCTCTCCTACGAGCAGTACTTC
CASSEGGLSYEQYF
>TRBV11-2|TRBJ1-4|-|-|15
TGTGCCAGCAGCCCCACGGGGGGTACTAATGAAAAACTGTTTTTT
CASSPTGGTNEKLFF
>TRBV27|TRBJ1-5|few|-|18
TGTGCCAGCAGTTTCCTCTGGGACATTAGTGGTAGCAATCAGCCCCAGCATTTT
CASSFLWDISGSNQPQHF
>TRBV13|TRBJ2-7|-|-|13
TGTGCCAGCAGCTTAGGTCTGATATACGAGCAGTACTTC
CASSLGLIYEQYF
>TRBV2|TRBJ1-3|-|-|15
TGTGCCAGCATTGAAGGACAGACCTCTGGAAACACCATATATTTT
CASIEGQTSGNTIYF
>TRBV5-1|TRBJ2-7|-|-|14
TGCGCCAGCAGCTTGAACAGGGATTCCTACGAGCAGTACTTC
CASSLNRDSYEQYF
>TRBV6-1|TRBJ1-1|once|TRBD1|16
TGTGCCAGCAGAGAAAGCCGACAGGGGGCTCGAACTGAAGCTTTCTTT
CASRESRQGARTEAFF
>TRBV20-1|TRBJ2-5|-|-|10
TGCAGTGCTAGCCAGGAGACCCAGTACTTC
CSASQETQYF
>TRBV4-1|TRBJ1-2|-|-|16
TGCGCCAGCAGCCAACGCCTGACAGCACCAAACTATGGCTACACCTTC
CASSQRLTAPNYGYTF
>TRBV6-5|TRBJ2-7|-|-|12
TGTGCCAGCAGGGACAGATCCTACGAGCAGTACTTC
CASRDRSYEQYF
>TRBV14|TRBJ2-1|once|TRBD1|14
TGTGCCAGCAGCCGACAGGGTTCCTACAATGAGCAGTTCTTC
CASSRQGSYNEQFF
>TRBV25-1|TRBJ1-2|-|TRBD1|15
TGTGCCAGCAGTGAATGGGGGACAGGGGGCTATGGCTACACCTTC
CASSEWGTGGYGYTF
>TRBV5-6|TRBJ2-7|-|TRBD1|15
TGTGCCAGCAGCTTGCCGGGACAGGGGGGTTACGAGCAGTACTTC
CASSLPGQGGYEQYF
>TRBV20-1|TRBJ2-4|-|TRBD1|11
TGCAGTGCTCGCCGGGACAGCCTTCAGTACTTC
CSARRDSLQYF
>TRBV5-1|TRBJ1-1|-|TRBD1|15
TGCGCCAGCAGCCCATCGACAGGGGCCTTCACTGAAGCTTTCTTT
CASSPSTGAFTEAFF
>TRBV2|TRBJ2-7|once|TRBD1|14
TGTGCCAGCAGCAGACAGGGGGGTTCCTACGAGCAGTACTTC
CASSRQGGSYEQYF
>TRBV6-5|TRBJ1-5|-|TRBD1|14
TGTGCCAGCAGCCCGGACAGGGTCGATCGGCCCCAGCATTTT
CASSPDRVDRPQHF
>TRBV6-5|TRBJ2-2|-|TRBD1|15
TGTGCCAGCAGACGGACAGGGGGCATCACCGGGGAGCTGTTTTTT
CASRRTGGITGELFF
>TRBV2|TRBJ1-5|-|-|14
TGTGCCAGCAACGCTCGTCAGGGCAATCAGCCCCAGCATTTT
CASNARQGNQPQHF
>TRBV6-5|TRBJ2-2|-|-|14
TGTGCCAGCAGTGGGCACGCGAACACCGGGGAGCTGTTTTTT
CASSGHANTGELFF
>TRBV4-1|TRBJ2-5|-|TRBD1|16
TGCGCCAGCAGCCATACGGTGACAGGGGCCCAAGAGACCCAGTACTTC
CASSHTVTGAQETQYF